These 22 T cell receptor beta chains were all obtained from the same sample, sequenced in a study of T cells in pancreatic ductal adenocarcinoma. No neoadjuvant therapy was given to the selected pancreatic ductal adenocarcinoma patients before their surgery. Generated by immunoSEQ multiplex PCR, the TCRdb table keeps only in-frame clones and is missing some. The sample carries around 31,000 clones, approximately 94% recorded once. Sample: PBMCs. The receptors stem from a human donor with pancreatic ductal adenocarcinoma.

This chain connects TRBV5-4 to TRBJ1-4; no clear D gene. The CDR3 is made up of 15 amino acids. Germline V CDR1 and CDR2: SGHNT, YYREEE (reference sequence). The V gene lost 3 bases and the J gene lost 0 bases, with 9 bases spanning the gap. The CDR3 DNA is TGTGCCAGCAGCTCAGGACTTGCAACTAATGAAAAACTGTTTTTT. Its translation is CASSSGLATNEKLFF.

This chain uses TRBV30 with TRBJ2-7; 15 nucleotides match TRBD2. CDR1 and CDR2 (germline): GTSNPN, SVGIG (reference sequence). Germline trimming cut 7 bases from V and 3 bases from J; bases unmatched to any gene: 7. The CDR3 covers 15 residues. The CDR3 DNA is TGTGCCTCAGGACTAGCGGGAGGGCTACTCTACGAGCAGTACTTC. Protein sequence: CASGLAGGLLYEQYF.

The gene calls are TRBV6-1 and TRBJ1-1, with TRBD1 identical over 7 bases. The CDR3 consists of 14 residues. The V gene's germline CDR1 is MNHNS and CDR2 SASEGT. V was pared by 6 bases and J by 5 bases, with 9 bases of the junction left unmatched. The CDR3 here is CASSPQGTRTEAFF. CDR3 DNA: TGTGCCAGCAGCCCACAGGGGACGAGGACTGAAGCTTTCTTT.

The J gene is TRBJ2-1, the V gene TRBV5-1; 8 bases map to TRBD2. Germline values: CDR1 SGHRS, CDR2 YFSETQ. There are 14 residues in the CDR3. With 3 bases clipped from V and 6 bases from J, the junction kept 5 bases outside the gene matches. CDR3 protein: CASSSGTSRNEQFF. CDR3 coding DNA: TGCGCCAGCAGCTCCGGGACTAGTCGCAATGAGCAGTTCTTC.

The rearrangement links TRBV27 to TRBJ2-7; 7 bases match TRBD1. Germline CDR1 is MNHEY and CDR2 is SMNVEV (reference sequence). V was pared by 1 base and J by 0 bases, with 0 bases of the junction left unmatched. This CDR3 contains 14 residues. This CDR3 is CASSLWDSSYEQYF. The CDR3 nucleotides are TGTGCCAGCAGTTTATGGGACAGCTCCTACGAGCAGTACTTC.

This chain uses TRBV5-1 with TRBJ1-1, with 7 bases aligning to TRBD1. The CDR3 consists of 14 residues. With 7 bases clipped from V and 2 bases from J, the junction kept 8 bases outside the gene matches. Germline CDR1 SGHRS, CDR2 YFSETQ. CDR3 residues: CASVDHRGNTEAFF. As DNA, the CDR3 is TGCGCCAGCGTTGATCACAGGGGCAACACTGAAGCTTTCTTT. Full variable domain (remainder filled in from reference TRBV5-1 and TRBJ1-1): KAGVTQTPRYLIKTRGQQVTLSCSPISGHRSVSWYQQTPGQGLQFLFEYFSETQRNKGNFPGRFSGRQFSNSRSEMNVSTLELGDSALYLCASVDHRGNTEAFFGQGTRLTVV.

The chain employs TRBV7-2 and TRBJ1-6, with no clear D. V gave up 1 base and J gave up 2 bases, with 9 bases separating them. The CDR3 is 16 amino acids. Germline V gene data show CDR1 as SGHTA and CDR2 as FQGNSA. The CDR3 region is CASSLVGRAYNSPLHF. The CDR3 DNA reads TGTGCCAGCAGCTTAGTGGGCCGCGCCTATAATTCACCCCTCCACTTT.

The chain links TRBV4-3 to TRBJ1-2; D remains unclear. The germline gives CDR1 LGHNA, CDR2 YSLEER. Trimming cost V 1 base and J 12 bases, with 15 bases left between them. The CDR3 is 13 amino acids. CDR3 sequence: CASSQVISGPDTF. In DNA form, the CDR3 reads TGCGCCAGCAGCCAAGTCATTTCTGGGCCCGACACCTTC.

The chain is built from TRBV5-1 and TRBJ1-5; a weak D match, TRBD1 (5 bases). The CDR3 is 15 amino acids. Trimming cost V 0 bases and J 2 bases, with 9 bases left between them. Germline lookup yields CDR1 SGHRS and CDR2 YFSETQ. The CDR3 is CASSLGGVGNQPQHF. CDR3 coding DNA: TGCGCCAGCAGCTTGGGAGGGGTCGGCAATCAGCCCCAGCATTTT.

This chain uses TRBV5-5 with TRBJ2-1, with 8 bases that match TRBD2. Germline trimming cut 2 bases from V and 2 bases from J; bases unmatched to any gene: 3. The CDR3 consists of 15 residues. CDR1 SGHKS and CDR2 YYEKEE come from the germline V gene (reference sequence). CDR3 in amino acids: CASSLGGGPYNEQFF. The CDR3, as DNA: TGTGCCAGCAGCTTAGGCGGGGGGCCCTACAATGAGCAGTTCTTC.

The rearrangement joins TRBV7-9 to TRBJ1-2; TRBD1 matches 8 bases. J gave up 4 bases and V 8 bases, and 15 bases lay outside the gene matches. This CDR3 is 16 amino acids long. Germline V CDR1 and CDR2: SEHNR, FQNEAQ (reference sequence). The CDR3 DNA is TGTGCCAGCCACCCAGGGACAGGCATGCGTAGCTATGGCTACACCTTC. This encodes CASHPGTGMRSYGYTF.

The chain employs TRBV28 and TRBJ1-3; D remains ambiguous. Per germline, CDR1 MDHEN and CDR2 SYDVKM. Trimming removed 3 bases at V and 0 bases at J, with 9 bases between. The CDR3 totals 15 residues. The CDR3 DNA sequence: TGTGCCAGCAGTTTCGACCCGAGCTCTGGAAACACCATATATTTT. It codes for CASSFDPSSGNTIYF. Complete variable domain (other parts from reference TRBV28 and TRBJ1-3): DVKVTQSSRYLVKRTGEKVFLECVQDMDHENMFWYRQDPGLGLRLIYFSYDVKMKEKGDIPEGYSVSREKKERFSLILESASTNQTSMYLCASSFDPSSGNTIYFGEGSWLTVV.

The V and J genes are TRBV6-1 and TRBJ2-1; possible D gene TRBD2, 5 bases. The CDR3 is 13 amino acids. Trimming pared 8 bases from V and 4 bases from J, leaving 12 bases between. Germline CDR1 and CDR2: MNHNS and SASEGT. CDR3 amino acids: CASRETLYNEQFF. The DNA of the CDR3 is TGTGCCAGCCGGGAAACGTTATACAATGAGCAGTTCTTC.

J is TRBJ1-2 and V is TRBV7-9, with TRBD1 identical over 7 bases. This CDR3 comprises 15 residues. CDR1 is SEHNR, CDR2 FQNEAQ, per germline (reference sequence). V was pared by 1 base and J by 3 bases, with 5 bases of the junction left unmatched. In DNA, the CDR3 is TGTGCCAGCAGCTTAGGAGGGGGCGCGGACTATGGCTACACCTTC. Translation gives CASSLGGGADYGYTF.

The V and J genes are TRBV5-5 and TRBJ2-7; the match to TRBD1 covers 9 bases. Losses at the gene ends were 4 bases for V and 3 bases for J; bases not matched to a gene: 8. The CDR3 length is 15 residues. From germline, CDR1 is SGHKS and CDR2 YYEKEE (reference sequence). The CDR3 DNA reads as TGTGCCAGCAGCCAAACCGGGACAGGGTTCTACGAGCAGTACTTC. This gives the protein CASSQTGTGFYEQYF.

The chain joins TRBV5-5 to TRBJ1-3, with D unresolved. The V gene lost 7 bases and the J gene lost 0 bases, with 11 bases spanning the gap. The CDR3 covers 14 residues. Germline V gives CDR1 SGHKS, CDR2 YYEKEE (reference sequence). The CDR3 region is CASSTRISGNTIYF. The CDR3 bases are TGTGCCAGCTCGACCCGGATCTCTGGAAACACCATATATTTT.

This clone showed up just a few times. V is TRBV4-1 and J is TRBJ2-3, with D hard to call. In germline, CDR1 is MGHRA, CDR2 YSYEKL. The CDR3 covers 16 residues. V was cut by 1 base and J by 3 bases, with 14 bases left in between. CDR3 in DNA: TGCGCCAGCAGCCAAGGACGTGGAATTAGGACAGATACGCAGTATTTT. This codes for CASSQGRGIRTDTQYF.

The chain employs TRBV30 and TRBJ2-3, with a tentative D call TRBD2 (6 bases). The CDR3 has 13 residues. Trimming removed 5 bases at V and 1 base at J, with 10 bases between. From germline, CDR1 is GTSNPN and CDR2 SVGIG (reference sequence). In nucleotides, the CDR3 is TGTGCCTGGCGGGAGAAGGGCACAGATACGCAGTATTTT. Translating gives CAWREKGTDTQYF.

The DNA of the CDR3 is TGTGCCAGCAGCTGGGTCTTTGTTCTAGCGGATGGGGGGACCCAGTACTTC. This sequence encodes CASSWVFVLADGGTQYF. The chain joins TRBV7-9 to TRBJ2-5, with 7 bases that match TRBD2. The ends lost 4 bases at V and 7 bases at J; junction bases unmatched: 18. The germline CDR1 and CDR2 sequences are SEHNR and FQNEAQ (reference sequence). CDR3 length: 17 residues.

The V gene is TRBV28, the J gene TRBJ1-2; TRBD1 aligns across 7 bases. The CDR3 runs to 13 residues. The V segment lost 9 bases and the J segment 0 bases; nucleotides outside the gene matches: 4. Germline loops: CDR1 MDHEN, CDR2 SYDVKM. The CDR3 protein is CASGDRTNYGYTF. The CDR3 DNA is TGTGCCAGTGGGGACAGAACTAACTATGGCTACACCTTC.

CDR3 region: CASSLDRISGNTIYF. The CDR3 DNA is TGCGCCAGCAGCCTGGACAGGATCTCTGGAAACACCATATATTTT. The chain uses TRBV5-1 and TRBJ1-3, with 7 bases identical to TRBD1. Germline CDR1 is SGHRS and CDR2 is YFSETQ. V gave up 4 bases and J gave up 0 bases; unmatched junction bases: 4. The CDR3 runs 15 residues.

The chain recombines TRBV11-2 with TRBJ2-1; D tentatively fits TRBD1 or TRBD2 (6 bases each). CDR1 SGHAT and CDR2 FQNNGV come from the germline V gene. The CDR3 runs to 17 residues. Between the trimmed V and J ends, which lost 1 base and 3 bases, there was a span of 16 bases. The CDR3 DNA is TGTGCCAGCAGCTTAGTATGGATAGGGGGGCTCTACAATGAGCAGTTCTTC. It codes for CASSLVWIGGLYNEQFF.